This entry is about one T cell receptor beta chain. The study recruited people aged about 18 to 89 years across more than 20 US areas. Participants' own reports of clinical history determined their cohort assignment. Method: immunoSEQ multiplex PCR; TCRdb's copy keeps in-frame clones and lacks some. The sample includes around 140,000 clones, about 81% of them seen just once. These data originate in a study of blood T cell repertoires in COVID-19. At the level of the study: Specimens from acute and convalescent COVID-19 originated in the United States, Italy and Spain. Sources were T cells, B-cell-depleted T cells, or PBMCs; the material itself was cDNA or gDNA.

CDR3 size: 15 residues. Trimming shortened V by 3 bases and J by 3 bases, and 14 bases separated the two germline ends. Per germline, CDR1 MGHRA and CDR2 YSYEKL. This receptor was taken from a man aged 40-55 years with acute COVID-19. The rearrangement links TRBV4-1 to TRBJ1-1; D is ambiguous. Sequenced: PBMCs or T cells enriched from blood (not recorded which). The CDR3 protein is CASSHAGPGYTEAFF. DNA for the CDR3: TGCGCCAGCAGCCATGCCGGGCCGGGGTACACTGAAGCTTTCTTT.